This T cell receptor beta chain was obtained from a study of blood T cell repertoires in COVID-19. The wider study: Sites in the United States, Italy and Spain provided acute and convalescent COVID-19 samples. PBMCs, B-cell-depleted T cells, or T cells were the source of the cDNA or gDNA that made up the material.

Authors' data handling: The authors estimated nucleated cell counts from reference gene primer amplification. The method was immunoSEQ multiplex PCR; TCRdb's version includes in-frame clones alone and lacks a portion of them. That table supplies the V and J calls and clone size; D and trimming were determined from the DNA. The sample includes fewer than 300,000 clones, 65% to 90% of them seen just once. V lost 2 bases and J lost 4, with 8 bases in between. Per the germline V gene, CDR1 is LNHNV and CDR2 is YYDKDF (reference sequence). The CDR3 runs to 14 residues. This chain links TRBV15 with TRBJ1-4; the D is unclear. The sequence derives from a human donor in a cohort sampled during active COVID-19. Specimen: peripheral blood. As DNA, the CDR3 is TGTGCCACCAGCAGATACAGCCTTAATGAAAAACTGTTTTTT. Its translation is CATSRYSLNEKLFF.